The clone carrying this T cell receptor (beta chain) was seen just once. Libraries were prepared by immunoSEQ multiplex PCR; TCRdb keeps only in-frame clonotypes and omits some of them. The sample lists 200,000 to 300,000 clones; 70% to 90% were seen once. This sample was taken from a study of cytomegalovirus exposure and HLA in healthy donors. The clonotype was recovered from a woman aged 25 to 45 in good health and CMV-seropositive. Material for sequencing was PBMCs.

CDR3 in amino acids: CASSRPGGAEGYTF. CDR3 bases: TGTGCCAGCAGCCGGCCCGGGGGGGCGGAGGGCTACACCTTC. The chain carries TRBV7-6 and TRBJ1-2; perhaps TRBD1 as D (6 bases). The germline V gene has CDR1 SGHVS and CDR2 FNYEAQ. The CDR3 is made up of 14 amino acids. Trimming shortened V by 5 bases and J by 8 bases, and 18 bases separated the two germline ends.